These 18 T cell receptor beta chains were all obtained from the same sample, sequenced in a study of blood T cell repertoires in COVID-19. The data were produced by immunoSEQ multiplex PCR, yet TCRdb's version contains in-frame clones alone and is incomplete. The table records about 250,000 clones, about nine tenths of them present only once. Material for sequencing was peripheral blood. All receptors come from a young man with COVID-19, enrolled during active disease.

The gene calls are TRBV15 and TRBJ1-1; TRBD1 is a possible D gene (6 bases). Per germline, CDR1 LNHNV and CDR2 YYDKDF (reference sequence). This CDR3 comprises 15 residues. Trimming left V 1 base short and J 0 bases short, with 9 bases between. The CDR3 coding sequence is TGTGCCACCAGCAGAGGGAGACAGGTGAACACTGAAGCTTTCTTT. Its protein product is CATSRGRQVNTEAFF.

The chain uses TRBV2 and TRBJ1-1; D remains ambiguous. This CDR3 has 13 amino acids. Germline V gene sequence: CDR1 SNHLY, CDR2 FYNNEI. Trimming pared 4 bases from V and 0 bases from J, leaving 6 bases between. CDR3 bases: TGTGCCAGCAGTGCGGAGCTGAACACTGAAGCTTTCTTT. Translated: CASSAELNTEAFF.

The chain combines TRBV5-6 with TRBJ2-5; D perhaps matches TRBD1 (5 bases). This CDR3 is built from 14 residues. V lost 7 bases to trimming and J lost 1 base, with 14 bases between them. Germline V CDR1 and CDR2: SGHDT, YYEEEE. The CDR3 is CASGPTVTQETQYF. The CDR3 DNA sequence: TGTGCCAGCGGACCGACAGTGACCCAAGAGACCCAGTACTTC. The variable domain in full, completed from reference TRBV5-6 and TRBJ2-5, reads DAGVTQSPTHLIKTRGQQVTLRCSPKSGHDTVSWYQQALGQGPQFIFQYYEEEERQRGNFPDRFSGHQFPNYSSELNVNALLLGDSALYLCASGPTVTQETQYFGPGTRLLVL.

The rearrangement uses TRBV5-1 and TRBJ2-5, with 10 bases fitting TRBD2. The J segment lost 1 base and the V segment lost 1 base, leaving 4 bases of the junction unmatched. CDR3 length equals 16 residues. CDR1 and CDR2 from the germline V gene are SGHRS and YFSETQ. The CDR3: CASSLRTSGVQETQYF. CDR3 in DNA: TGCGCCAGCAGCTTGAGAACTAGCGGGGTCCAAGAGACCCAGTACTTC.

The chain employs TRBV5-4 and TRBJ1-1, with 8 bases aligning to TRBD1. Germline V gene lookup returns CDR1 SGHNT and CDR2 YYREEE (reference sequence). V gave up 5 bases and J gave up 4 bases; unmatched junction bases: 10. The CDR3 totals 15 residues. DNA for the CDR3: TGTGCCAGCAGACCAGGACAGGGAGGGTTCACTGAAGCTTTCTTT. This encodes CASRPGQGGFTEAFF.

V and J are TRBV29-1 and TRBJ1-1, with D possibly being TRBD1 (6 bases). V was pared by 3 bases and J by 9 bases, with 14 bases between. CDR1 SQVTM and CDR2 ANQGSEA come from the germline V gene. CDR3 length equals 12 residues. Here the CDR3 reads CSVEAGANQAFF. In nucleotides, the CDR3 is TGCAGCGTTGAGGCAGGGGCGAATCAAGCTTTCTTT.

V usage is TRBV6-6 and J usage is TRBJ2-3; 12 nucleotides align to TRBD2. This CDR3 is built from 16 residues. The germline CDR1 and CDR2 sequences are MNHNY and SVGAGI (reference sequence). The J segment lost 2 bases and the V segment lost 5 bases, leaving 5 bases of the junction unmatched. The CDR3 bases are TGTGCCAGCAGTCGACTAGCGGGGGACGCCACAGATACGCAGTATTTT. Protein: CASSRLAGDATDTQYF.

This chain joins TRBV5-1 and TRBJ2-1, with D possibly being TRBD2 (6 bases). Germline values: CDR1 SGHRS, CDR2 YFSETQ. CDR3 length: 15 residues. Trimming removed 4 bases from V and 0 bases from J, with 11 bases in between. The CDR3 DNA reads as TGCGCCAGCAGCCCGGGACTCCGCTCCTACAATGAGCAGTTCTTC. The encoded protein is CASSPGLRSYNEQFF.

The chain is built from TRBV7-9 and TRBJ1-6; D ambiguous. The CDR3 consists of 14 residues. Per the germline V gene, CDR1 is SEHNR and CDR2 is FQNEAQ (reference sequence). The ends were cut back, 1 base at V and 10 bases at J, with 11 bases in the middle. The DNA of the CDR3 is TGTGCCAGCAGCTTAGGCGGTTTGGAATCACCCCTCCACTTT. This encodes CASSLGGLESPLHF.

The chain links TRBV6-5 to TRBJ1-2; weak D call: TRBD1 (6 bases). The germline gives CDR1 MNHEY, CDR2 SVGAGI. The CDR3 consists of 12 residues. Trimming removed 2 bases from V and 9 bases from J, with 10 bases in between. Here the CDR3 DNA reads TGTGCCAGCAGTTACCAACAGGGTCGCTACACCTTC. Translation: CASSYQQGRYTF.

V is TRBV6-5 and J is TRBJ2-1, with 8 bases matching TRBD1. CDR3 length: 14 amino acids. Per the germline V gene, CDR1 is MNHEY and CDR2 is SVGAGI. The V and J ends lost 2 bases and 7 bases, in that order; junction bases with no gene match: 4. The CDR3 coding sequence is TGTGCCAGCAGTTACGGACAGGGTAGGAATGAGCAGTTCTTC. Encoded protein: CASSYGQGRNEQFF.

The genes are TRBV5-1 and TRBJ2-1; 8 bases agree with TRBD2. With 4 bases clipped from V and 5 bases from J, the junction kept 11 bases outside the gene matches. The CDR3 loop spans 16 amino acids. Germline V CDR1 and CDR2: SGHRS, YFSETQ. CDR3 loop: CASSTAPAGENNEQFF. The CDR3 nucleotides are TGCGCCAGCAGCACGGCCCCAGCGGGGGAAAACAATGAGCAGTTCTTC.

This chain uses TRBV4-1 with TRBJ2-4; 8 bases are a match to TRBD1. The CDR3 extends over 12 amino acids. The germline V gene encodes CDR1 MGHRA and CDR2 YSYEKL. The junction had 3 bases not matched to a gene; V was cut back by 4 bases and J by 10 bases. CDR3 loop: CASSPGQGIQYF. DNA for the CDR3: TGCGCCAGCAGCCCCGGACAGGGTATTCAGTACTTC.

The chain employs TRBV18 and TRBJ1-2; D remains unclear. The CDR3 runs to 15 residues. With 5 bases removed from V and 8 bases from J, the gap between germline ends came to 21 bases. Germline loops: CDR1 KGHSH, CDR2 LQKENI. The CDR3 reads CASSARFEGAGGYTF. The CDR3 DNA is TGTGCCAGCTCAGCGAGGTTCGAAGGAGCGGGCGGCTACACCTTC.

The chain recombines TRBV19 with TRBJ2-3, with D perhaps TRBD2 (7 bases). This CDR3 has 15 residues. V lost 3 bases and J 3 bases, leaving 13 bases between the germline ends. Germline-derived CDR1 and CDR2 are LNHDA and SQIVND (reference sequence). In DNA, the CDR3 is TGTGCCAGTAGTATGGAACAGGGAGGGACAGATACGCAGTATTTT. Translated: CASSMEQGGTDTQYF. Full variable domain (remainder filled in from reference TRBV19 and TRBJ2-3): DGGITQSPKYLFRKEGQNVTLSCEQNLNHDAMYWYRQDPGQGLRLIYYSQIVNDFQKGDIAEGYSVSREKKESFPLTVTSAQKNPTAFYLCASSMEQGGTDTQYFGPGTRLTVL.

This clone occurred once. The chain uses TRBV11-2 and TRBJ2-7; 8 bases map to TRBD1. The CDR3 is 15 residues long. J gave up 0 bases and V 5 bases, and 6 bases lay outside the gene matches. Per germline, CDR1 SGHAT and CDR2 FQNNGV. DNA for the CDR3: TGTGCCAGCAGCCAAAGGGACAGGCACTCCTACGAGCAGTACTTC. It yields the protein CASSQRDRHSYEQYF. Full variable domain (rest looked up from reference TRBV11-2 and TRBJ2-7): EAGVAQSPRYKIIEKRQSVAFWCNPISGHATLYWYQQILGQGPKLLIQFQNNGVVDDSQLPKDRFSAERLKGVDSTLKIQPAKLEDSAVYLCASSQRDRHSYEQYFGPGTRLTVT.

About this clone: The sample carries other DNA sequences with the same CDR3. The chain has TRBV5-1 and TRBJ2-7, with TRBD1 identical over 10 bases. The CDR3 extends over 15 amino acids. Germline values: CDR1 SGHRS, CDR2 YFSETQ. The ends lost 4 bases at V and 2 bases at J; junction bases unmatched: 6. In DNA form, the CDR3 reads TGCGCCAGCAGCCTGGGGGACAGGGGACCCTACGAGCAGTACTTC. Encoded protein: CASSLGDRGPYEQYF.

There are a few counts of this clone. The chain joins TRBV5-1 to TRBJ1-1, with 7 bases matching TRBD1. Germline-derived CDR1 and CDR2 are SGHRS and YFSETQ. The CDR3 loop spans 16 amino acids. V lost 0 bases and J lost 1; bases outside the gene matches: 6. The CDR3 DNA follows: TGCGCCAGCAGCTTGGGCTCGACAGGGAAGAACACTGAAGCTTTCTTT. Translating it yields CASSLGSTGKNTEAFF.